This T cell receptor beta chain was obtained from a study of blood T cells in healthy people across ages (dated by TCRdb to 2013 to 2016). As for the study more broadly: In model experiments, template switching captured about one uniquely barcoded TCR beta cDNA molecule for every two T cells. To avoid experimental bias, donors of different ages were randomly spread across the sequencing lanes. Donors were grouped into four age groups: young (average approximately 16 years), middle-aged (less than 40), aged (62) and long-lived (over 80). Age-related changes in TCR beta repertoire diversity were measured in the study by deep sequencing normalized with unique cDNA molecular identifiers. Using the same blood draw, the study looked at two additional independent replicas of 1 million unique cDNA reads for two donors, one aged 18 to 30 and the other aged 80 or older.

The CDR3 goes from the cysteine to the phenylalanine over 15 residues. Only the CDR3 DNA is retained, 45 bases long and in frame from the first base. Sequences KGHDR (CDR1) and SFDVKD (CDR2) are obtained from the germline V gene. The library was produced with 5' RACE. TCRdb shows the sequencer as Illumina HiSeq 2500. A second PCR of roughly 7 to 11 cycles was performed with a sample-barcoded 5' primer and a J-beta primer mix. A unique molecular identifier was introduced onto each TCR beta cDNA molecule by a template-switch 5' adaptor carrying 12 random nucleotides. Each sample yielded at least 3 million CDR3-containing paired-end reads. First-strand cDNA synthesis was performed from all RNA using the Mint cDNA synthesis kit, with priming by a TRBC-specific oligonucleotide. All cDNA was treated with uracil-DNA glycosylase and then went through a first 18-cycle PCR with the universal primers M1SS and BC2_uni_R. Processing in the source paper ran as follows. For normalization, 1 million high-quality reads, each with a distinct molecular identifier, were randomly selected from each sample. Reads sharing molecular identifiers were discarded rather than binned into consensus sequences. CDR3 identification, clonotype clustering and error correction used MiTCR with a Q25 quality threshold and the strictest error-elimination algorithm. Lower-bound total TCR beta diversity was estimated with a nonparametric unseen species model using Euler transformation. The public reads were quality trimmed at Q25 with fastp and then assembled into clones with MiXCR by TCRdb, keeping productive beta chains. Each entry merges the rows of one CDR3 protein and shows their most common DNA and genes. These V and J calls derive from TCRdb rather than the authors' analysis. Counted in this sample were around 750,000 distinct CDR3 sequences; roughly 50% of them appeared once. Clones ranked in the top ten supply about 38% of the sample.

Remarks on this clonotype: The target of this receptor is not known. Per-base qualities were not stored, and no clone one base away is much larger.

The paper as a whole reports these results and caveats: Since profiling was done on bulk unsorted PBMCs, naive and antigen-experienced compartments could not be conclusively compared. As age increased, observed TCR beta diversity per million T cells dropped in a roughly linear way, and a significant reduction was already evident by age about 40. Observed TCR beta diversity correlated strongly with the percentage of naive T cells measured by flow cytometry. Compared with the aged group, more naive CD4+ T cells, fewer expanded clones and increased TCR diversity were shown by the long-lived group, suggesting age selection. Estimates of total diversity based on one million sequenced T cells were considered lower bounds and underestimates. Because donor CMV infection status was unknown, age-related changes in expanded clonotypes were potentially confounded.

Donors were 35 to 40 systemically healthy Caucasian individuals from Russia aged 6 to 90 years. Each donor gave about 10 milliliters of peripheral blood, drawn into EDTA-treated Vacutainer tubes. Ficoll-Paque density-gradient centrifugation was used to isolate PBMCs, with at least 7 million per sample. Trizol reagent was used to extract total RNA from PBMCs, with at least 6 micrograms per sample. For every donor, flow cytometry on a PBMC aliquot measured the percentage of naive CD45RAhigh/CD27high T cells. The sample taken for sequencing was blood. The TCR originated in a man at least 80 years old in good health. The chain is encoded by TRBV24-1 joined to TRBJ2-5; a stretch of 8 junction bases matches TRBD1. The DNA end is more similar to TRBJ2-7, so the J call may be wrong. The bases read TGTGCCACCAGTGAGGGACAGGTTGGATCCTACGAGCAGTACTTC. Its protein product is CATSEGQVGSYEQYF.